These 21 T cell receptor beta chains originate from one sample sequenced in a study of OX40 agonist ivuxolimab in advanced cancers. Assay: immunoSEQ multiplex PCR; the TCRdb copy retains only in-frame clones and omits some. This sample yields over 50,000 clones, of which less than 85% are seen a single time; around 0.52% belongs to the top ten. The material sequenced was CD4+ or CD8+ T cells sorted from blood, taken in a trial of the OX40 agonist ivuxolimab. These receptors all come from an adult with an advanced solid tumor such as melanoma, head and neck, liver or kidney cancer.

The chain joins TRBV11-3 to TRBJ2-3, with 9 nucleotides matching TRBD2. The CDR3 contains 18 residues. The trim removed 4 bases at V and 5 bases at J, leaving 16 bases unmatched. CDR1 is SGHNT, CDR2 YENEEA, per germline. This CDR3 is CASSSSPSGIGGKDTQYF. CDR3 DNA sequence: TGTGCCAGCAGCTCCTCCCCTAGCGGGATAGGAGGCAAAGATACGCAGTATTTT.

J is TRBJ2-1 and V is TRBV4-2; 12 positions agree with TRBD2. Germline CDR1 and CDR2: LGHNA and YNFKEQ. J gave up 5 bases and V 2 bases, and 1 base lay outside the gene matches. This CDR3 region has 15 residues. The DNA for the CDR3 is TGTGCCAGCAGCCAAAGGACTAGCGGGAACAATGAGCAGTTCTTC. The encoded protein is CASSQRTSGNNEQFF.

The chain links TRBV28 to TRBJ2-5, with D hard to call. The CDR3 has 12 residues. Trimming took off 6 bases at V and 1 base at J, with 6 bases between the two ends. Germline loops: CDR1 MDHEN, CDR2 SYDVKM. The CDR3 sequence: CASSYFQETQYF. CDR3 DNA sequence: TGTGCCAGCAGCTATTTCCAAGAGACCCAGTACTTC.

DNA for the CDR3: TGTGCCAGCGCCACTACTAGCACCCTAAGGGATGAGCAGTTCTTC. It codes for CASATTSTLRDEQFF. V is TRBV19 and J is TRBJ2-1; D is perhaps TRBD2 (6 bases). The ends were cut back, 9 bases at V and 8 bases at J, with 23 bases in the middle. Germline CDR1 reads LNHDA; CDR2 reads SQIVND (reference sequence). The CDR3 runs to 15 residues.

The chain uses TRBV27 and TRBJ2-6, with D possibly TRBD1 on 6 matching bases. The CDR3 sequence is 18 residues long. Trimming left V 6 bases short and J 0 bases short, with 18 bases between. Germline CDR1 is MNHEY and CDR2 is SMNVEV (reference sequence). The CDR3 is CASSMTGPRVSGANVLTF. The CDR3 nucleotides read TGTGCCAGCAGCATGACAGGCCCGAGGGTCTCTGGGGCCAACGTCCTGACTTTC.

J is TRBJ2-3 and V is TRBV2; 8 nucleotides match TRBD2. The germline V gene has CDR1 SNHLY and CDR2 FYNNEI. The CDR3 is 16 residues long. With V trimmed by 6 bases and J by 2 bases, 10 bases remained unmatched. The CDR3 sequence is CASSDGLAHSTDTQYF. For the CDR3, the DNA is TGTGCCAGCAGCGACGGACTAGCCCACTCCACAGATACGCAGTATTTT. The full variable domain, its missing parts supplied by reference TRBV2 and TRBJ2-3, is EPEVTQTPSHQVTQMGQEVILRCVPISNHLYFYWYRQILGQKVEFLVSFYNNEISEKSEIFDDQFSVERPDGSNFTLKIRSTKLEDSAMYFCASSDGLAHSTDTQYFGPGTRLTVL.

The V and J genes are TRBV2 and TRBJ2-5; TRBD2 matches at 12 bases. The CDR3 is 15 residues long. Germline V CDR1 and CDR2: SNHLY, FYNNEI. V gave up 5 bases and J gave up 2 bases; unmatched junction bases: 3. This CDR3 reads CASSLGLAGQETQYF. The CDR3 region has the DNA TGTGCCAGCAGTCTTGGACTAGCGGGACAAGAGACCCAGTACTTC.

The CDR3 is CASSPRTSGGTDTQYF. Written as DNA, the CDR3 is TGTGCCAGCTCACCACGGACTAGCGGAGGCACAGATACGCAGTATTTT. The V gene is TRBV18, the J gene TRBJ2-3; TRBD2 matches at 10 bases. In germline, CDR1 is KGHSH, CDR2 LQKENI. Losses at the gene ends were 1 base for V and 1 base for J; bases not matched to a gene: 2. The CDR3 runs to 16 residues.

The J gene is TRBJ1-5, the V gene TRBV4-2; D ambiguous. The V gene's germline CDR1 is LGHNA and CDR2 YNFKEQ. The V and J ends lost 0 bases and 2 bases respectively, with 14 bases between them. The CDR3 has 17 residues. The CDR3 DNA reads TGTGCCAGCAGCCAAGAGTTTACTGGGTTTGGCAATCAGCCCCAGCATTTT. Protein: CASSQEFTGFGNQPQHF.

The chain has TRBV28 and TRBJ1-4; D remains ambiguous. There are 12 residues in the CDR3. CDR1 and CDR2 from the germline V gene are MDHEN and SYDVKM. V was clipped by 5 bases and J by 11 bases, with 12 bases between them. This CDR3 reads CASSPPLGKLFF. In DNA, the CDR3 is TGTGCCAGCAGTCCCCCGTTGGGGAAACTGTTTTTT.

The V call is TRBV19, the J call TRBJ2-7; D is perhaps TRBD1 or TRBD2 (5 bases each). Germline V gene sequence: CDR1 LNHDA, CDR2 SQIVND (reference sequence). Trimming stripped 3 bases from V and 0 bases from J, with 9 bases between. The CDR3 loop spans 14 amino acids. The CDR3 spells CASSIRDVSYEQYF. CDR3 DNA: TGTGCCAGTAGTATTCGGGACGTCTCCTACGAGCAGTACTTC.

V gene TRBV4-2 combines with J gene TRBJ2-3, with TRBD2 matching 8 bases. Germline V CDR1 and CDR2: LGHNA, YNFKEQ. CDR3 size: 19 residues. Losses at the gene ends were 0 bases for V and 0 bases for J; bases not matched to a gene: 11. In DNA, the CDR3 is TGTGCCAGCAGCCAAGACCCCGGGGGGGGACCTCTTAGCACAGATACGCAGTATTTT. Its translation: CASSQDPGGGPLSTDTQYF.

V is TRBV9 and J is TRBJ2-7; D call uncertain. The germline V and J ends were trimmed by 3 bases and 1 base, with 5 bases remaining between them. The CDR3 totals 12 residues. Germline V gives CDR1 SGDLS, CDR2 YYNGEE. CDR3 DNA: TGTGCCAGCAGCGAGGGATCCTACGAGCAGTACTTC. It is translated as CASSEGSYEQYF.

This CDR3 reads CASSKTQGIGTQYF. The CDR3 DNA is TGCGCCAGCAGCAAAACTCAGGGGATAGGGACCCAGTACTTC. The rearrangement joins TRBV5-1 to TRBJ2-5, with a weak D call TRBD1 (6 bases). Germline V gene lookup returns CDR1 SGHRS and CDR2 YFSETQ. Deletions cut 4 bases from V and 7 bases from J, with 17 bases between. This CDR3 is built from 14 residues.

This sequence joins TRBV11-3 and TRBJ2-5; D is uncertain. The CDR3 covers 13 residues. The ends were cut back, 0 bases at V and 10 bases at J, with 12 bases in the middle. Germline V gene sequence: CDR1 SGHNT, CDR2 YENEEA. Here the CDR3 reads CASSLDARTDQYF. The CDR3, as DNA: TGTGCCAGCAGCTTAGATGCCCGGACGGACCAGTACTTC.

The DNA of the CDR3 is TGTGCCAGCAGCAACAGGGGTGCTGATGGCTACGAGCAGTACTTC. Protein product: CASSNRGADGYEQYF. The chain uses TRBV5-6 and TRBJ2-7, with 7 bases that match TRBD1. The CDR3 loop spans 15 amino acids. V lost 4 bases, J lost 3 bases, and 10 bases stayed unmatched. Germline CDR1 and CDR2: SGHDT and YYEEEE.

The chain carries TRBV19 and TRBJ1-5, with TRBD1 as a possible D gene (5 bases). The CDR3 is 15 residues long. Germline values: CDR1 LNHDA, CDR2 SQIVND (reference sequence). V dropped 0 bases and J dropped 6 bases, with 12 bases sitting between them. CDR3 protein: CASSIDPRRGQPQHF. DNA of the CDR3: TGTGCCAGTAGTATAGATCCCAGGAGGGGTCAGCCCCAGCATTTT.

The chain is built from TRBV21-1 and TRBJ2-3; the DNA was not used to check the table's D call, TRBD2. TRBV21-1 is reported as a pseudogene. The CDR3 has 17 amino acids. The CDR3 DNA follows: TGTGCCAGCAGCGAGAAGGATGAGCGGGAAACAACAGATACGCAGTATTTT. It codes for CASSEKDERETTDTQYF.

V gene TRBV5-4 combines with J gene TRBJ1-2; D is possibly TRBD1 (6 bases). The CDR3 sequence is 14 residues long. Germline loops: CDR1 SGHNT, CDR2 YYREEE (reference sequence). V lost 4 bases, J lost 6 bases, and 16 bases lay in between. DNA of the CDR3: TGTGCCAGCAGCCCAGACCCAGGGGCGGATGGCTACACCTTC. Amino acids: CASSPDPGADGYTF.

The gene calls are TRBV18 and TRBJ1-4, with D hard to call. V was clipped by 8 bases and J by 0 bases, with 10 bases between them. The germline V gene has CDR1 KGHSH and CDR2 LQKENI. The CDR3 is 14 amino acids. The CDR3 sequence: CASGVGATNEKLFF. The CDR3 DNA reads as TGTGCCAGCGGAGTCGGAGCAACTAATGAAAAACTGTTTTTT.

V gene TRBV11-3 combines with J gene TRBJ2-1; possibly TRBD1 or TRBD2 for D (6 bases each). The germline V gene encodes CDR1 SGHNT and CDR2 YENEEA. CDR3 length: 14 residues. V lost 2 bases, J lost 6 bases, and 11 bases lay in between. CDR3 protein: CASSLRGLLNEQFF. The CDR3 DNA follows: TGTGCCAGCAGCTTACGGGGGCTGCTCAATGAGCAGTTCTTC.